A single sample gave rise to the 25 T cell receptor beta chains below, sequenced in a study of T-cell reconstitution after alpha-beta-depleted transplantation in children. Unique molecular identifiers were incorporated into the prepared TCRbeta library. TCRdb processed the PCR reads anew with MiXCR; each CDR3 protein has one entry. The data contain roughly 200,000 distinct CDR3 sequences, 8.4% of them singletons. Sequences were derived from PBMCs, mostly from graft donor cells, sampled 360 days after TCRalphabeta/CD19-depleted stem cell transplant. These receptors all come from a male patient aged 2-15 years who had a stem cell transplant for acute myeloid leukemia, so the T cells may come from the graft donor.

This chain connects TRBV29-1 to TRBJ1-1; D is undetermined. The V end was cut by 5 bases, the J end by 1 base, with 8 bases between. CDR1 and CDR2 from the germline V gene are SQVTM and ANQGSEA. The CDR3 length is 12 residues. As DNA, the CDR3 is TGCAGCGTTAATTCACGGAACACTGAAGCTTTCTTT. Its protein is CSVNSRNTEAFF.

Many counts were recorded for this clonotype. This chain joins TRBV12-3 or TRBV12-4 and TRBJ1-5; the D is unclear. V lost 1 base, J lost 7 bases, and 8 bases lay in between. CDR3 size: 13 residues. CDR3 in amino acids: CASSLGGFQPQHF. The CDR3 DNA sequence: TGTGCCAGCAGTTTAGGAGGGTTCCAGCCCCAGCATTTT.

Only a few counts were recorded for this clonotype. The chain uses TRBV5-1 and TRBJ2-3, with D possibly TRBD2 on 6 matching bases. V lost 4 bases to trimming and J lost 1 base, with 10 bases between them. The CDR3 extends over 14 amino acids. Germline V gives CDR1 SGHRS, CDR2 YFSETQ. CDR3 nucleotides: TGCGCCAGCAGCGTTTGGGGGGGCACAGATACGCAGTATTTT. Its translation: CASSVWGGTDTQYF.

The J gene is TRBJ2-5, the V gene TRBV29-1; TRBD2 agrees at 7 bases. This CDR3 contains 18 residues. The junction had 17 bases not matched to a gene; V was cut back by 1 base and J by 3 bases. Germline V gene lookup returns CDR1 SQVTM and CDR2 ANQGSEA. CDR3 residues: CSVEGGGRRTMREETQYF. CDR3 bases: TGCAGCGTTGAAGGGGGAGGGAGGCGGACAATGCGCGAAGAGACCCAGTACTTC.

This clonotype was picked up a small number of times. The chain recombines TRBV11-2 with TRBJ2-7; D remains unclear. Germline V gene lookup returns CDR1 SGHAT and CDR2 FQNNGV. Trimming pared 1 base from V and 2 bases from J, leaving 9 bases between. This CDR3 comprises 14 residues. CDR3 protein: CASSLVWTTYEQYF. The CDR3 coding sequence is TGTGCCAGCAGCTTAGTTTGGACCACCTACGAGCAGTACTTC.

This chain links TRBV12-3 or TRBV12-4 with TRBJ1-2; maybe TRBD1 (5 bases). The CDR3 is made up of 13 amino acids. Trimming took 5 bases from V and 2 from J, leaving 9 bases between them. CDR3 nucleotides: TGTGCCAGCAGTACAGGTTTGAACTATGGCTACACCTTC. Encoded protein: CASSTGLNYGYTF.

This clonotype has a handful of counts. The chain employs TRBV7-2 and TRBJ1-4, with no clear D. The germline V and J ends were trimmed by 1 base and 8 bases, with 11 bases remaining between them. This CDR3 spans 14 amino acids. Germline CDR1 and CDR2: SGHTA and FQGNSA. This chain's CDR3 is CASSLGGEREKLFF. CDR3 bases: TGTGCCAGCAGCTTAGGAGGAGAGCGAGAAAAACTGTTTTTT.

Ten or more counts support this clonotype. The chain has TRBV12-3 or TRBV12-4 and TRBJ2-5; 8 nucleotides align to TRBD1. V lost 5 bases, J lost 5 bases, and 1 base stayed unmatched. The CDR3 consists of 12 residues. The chain's CDR3 is CASSRTGETQYF. The CDR3 DNA reads TGTGCCAGCAGTCGGACAGGGGAGACCCAGTACTTC.

This clonotype turned up a few times. The gene calls are TRBV24-1 and TRBJ2-2; D tentatively fits TRBD1 or TRBD2 (5 bases each). V dropped 9 bases and J dropped 6 bases, with 31 bases sitting between them. CDR3 length: 19 residues. CDR1 and CDR2 (germline): KGHDR, SFDVKD. The CDR3 sequence is CATSPGPKTRQGTAGELFF. The CDR3 DNA reads TGTGCCACCTCACCGGGGCCCAAAACGAGGCAGGGAACGGCCGGGGAGCTGTTTTTT.

V and J are TRBV6-5 and TRBJ2-5, with no clear D. V was clipped by 4 bases and J by 5 bases, with 14 bases between them. The CDR3 is 14 amino acids. Germline V gives CDR1 MNHEY, CDR2 SVGAGI. This CDR3 is CASSSWTGPETQYF. In DNA form, the CDR3 reads TGTGCCAGCAGTTCATGGACCGGTCCCGAGACCCAGTACTTC.

The gene calls are TRBV10-3 and TRBJ1-2; no clear D gene. Deletions cut 9 bases from V and 3 bases from J, with 14 bases between. This CDR3 comprises 13 residues. Germline CDR1 ENHRY, CDR2 SYGVKD. This chain's CDR3 is CAMDSWAYYGYTF. The CDR3 region has the DNA TGTGCCATGGACTCCTGGGCCTACTATGGCTACACCTTC.

This clonotype has a count of ten or more. CDR3 DNA sequence: TGTGCCAGCAGCCAAGAAGGACTAGCGGGAGGGGGGTCCTACGAGCAGTACTTC. Translating gives CASSQEGLAGGGSYEQYF. The chain recombines TRBV4-2 with TRBJ2-7; TRBD2 agrees at 15 bases. This CDR3 comprises 18 residues. Germline V gene lookup returns CDR1 LGHNA and CDR2 YNFKEQ. Trimming cost V 0 bases and J 1 base; bases outside gene matches: 4.

The genes are TRBV20-1 and TRBJ2-7; 7 nucleotides line up with TRBD2. The V and J ends lost 0 bases and 0 bases, in that order; junction bases with no gene match: 5. CDR1 and CDR2 from the germline V gene are DFQATT and SNEGSKA (reference sequence). The CDR3 loop spans 15 amino acids. Here the CDR3 reads CSARDAGASSYEQYF. The CDR3 DNA reads TGCAGTGCTAGAGATGCGGGAGCAAGCTCCTACGAGCAGTACTTC.

This clonotype was picked up many times. This chain joins TRBV5-1 and TRBJ1-6; a weak D match, TRBD1 (5 bases). Per germline, CDR1 SGHRS and CDR2 YFSETQ. Trimming took off 3 bases at V and 5 bases at J, with 15 bases between the two ends. This CDR3 spans 16 amino acids. CDR3 nucleotides: TGCGCCAGCAGCTCCCTGGAGGGGATGAATAATTCACCCCTCCACTTT. Translated: CASSSLEGMNNSPLHF.

This clonotype was counted between two and nine times. V gene TRBV5-1 combines with J gene TRBJ2-1; maybe TRBD1 (6 bases). CDR1 and CDR2 (germline): SGHRS, YFSETQ. The V end lost 3 bases, the J end lost 1 base, and 17 bases lay between the germline ends. This CDR3 is built from 17 residues. CDR3 nucleotide sequence: TGCGCCAGCAGCTACCCCAGGGGAAAGGGGTCCTACAATGAGCAGTTCTTC. This encodes CASSYPRGKGSYNEQFF. The whole variable domain, filled in from reference TRBV5-1 and TRBJ2-1, reads KAGVTQTPRYLIKTRGQQVTLSCSPISGHRSVSWYQQTPGQGLQFLFEYFSETQRNKGNFPGRFSGRQFSNSRSEMNVSTLELGDSALYLCASSYPRGKGSYNEQFFGPGTRLTVL.

This clonotype was detected a few times. The J gene is TRBJ1-6, the V gene TRBV27; 9 positions match TRBD1. In germline, CDR1 is MNHEY, CDR2 SMNVEV (reference sequence). The CDR3 contains 15 residues. Trimming at V came to 2 bases and at J to 7 bases, leaving 3 bases not matched to a gene. The CDR3 loop reads CASSLRDRGNSPLHF. CDR3 sequence (DNA): TGTGCCAGCAGTTTAAGAGACAGGGGGAATTCACCCCTCCACTTT.

There are many counts of this clonotype. The chain combines TRBV6-5 with TRBJ2-7, with TRBD1 matching 7 bases. CDR3 length: 14 amino acids. After removal of 4 bases from V and 3 bases from J, the junction contained 6 bases not matched to a gene. Germline loops: CDR1 MNHEY, CDR2 SVGAGI. In DNA, the CDR3 is TGTGCCAGCAGTTCGGACAGGCCTATCTACGAGCAGTACTTC. This translates into CASSSDRPIYEQYF.

This clonotype was counted many times. The CDR3 loop reads CASSFRDRETQYF. The CDR3, as DNA: TGTGCCAGCAGTTTTCGGGATCGGGAGACCCAGTACTTC. The genes are TRBV12-3 or TRBV12-4 and TRBJ2-5, with D possibly TRBD2 on 5 matching bases. This CDR3 is 13 amino acids long. V was shortened by 3 bases and J by 5 bases, with 10 bases between the two germline ends.

This clonotype was observed many times. The CDR3 DNA reads as TGTGCCAGCAGCTACAGGGCCTTTGGCTACACCTTC. Its translation is CASSYRAFGYTF. The chain employs TRBV7-9 and TRBJ1-2; a weak D match, TRBD1 (6 bases). In germline, CDR1 is SEHNR, CDR2 FQNEAQ (reference sequence). Trimming shortened V by 4 bases and J by 7 bases, and 10 bases separated the two germline ends. This CDR3 region has 12 residues.

The J gene is TRBJ2-1, the V gene TRBV20-1; 14 nucleotides match TRBD2. The CDR3 sequence is 15 residues long. Trimming took 1 base from V and 8 from J; bases not matched to a gene: 4. Germline-derived CDR1 and CDR2 are DFQATT and SNEGSKA (reference sequence). The CDR3 sequence is CSARGTSGGSDEQFF. The DNA of the CDR3 is TGCAGTGCTAGAGGGACTAGCGGGGGGTCCGATGAGCAGTTCTTC.

The chain uses TRBV20-1 and TRBJ2-1; the D is unclear. The germline V gene has CDR1 DFQATT and CDR2 SNEGSKA (reference sequence). CDR3 length: 14 residues. V was shortened by 5 bases and J by 2 bases, with 13 bases between the two germline ends. CDR3: CSAPRTLTYNEQFF. As DNA, the CDR3 is TGCAGTGCTCCCCGGACCCTGACCTACAATGAGCAGTTCTTC.

The chain is built from TRBV7-3 and TRBJ1-1, with unresolved D. Per germline, CDR1 SGHTA and CDR2 FQGTGA. V was clipped by 2 bases and J by 7 bases, with 11 bases between them. This CDR3 is built from 13 residues. The CDR3 reads CASSLSKGFEAFF. For the CDR3, the DNA is TGTGCCAGCAGCTTATCTAAGGGATTTGAAGCTTTCTTT.

This clonotype was seen a handful of times. The chain has TRBV7-9 and TRBJ2-7; D may be TRBD1 (5 bases). The CDR3 totals 15 residues. V lost 3 bases and J lost 6, with 18 bases in between. Germline lookup yields CDR1 SEHNR and CDR2 FQNEAQ (reference sequence). CDR3 sequence: CASSFGANYPFEQYF. The CDR3 nucleotides read TGTGCCAGCAGCTTTGGGGCCAACTACCCCTTCGAGCAGTACTTC.

The genes are TRBV6-1 and TRBJ1-1, with 10 bases lining up with TRBD1. The J segment lost 5 bases and the V segment lost 7 bases, leaving 7 bases of the junction unmatched. Germline values: CDR1 MNHNS, CDR2 SASEGT. The CDR3 sequence is 14 residues long. The CDR3 is CASTPGQGTTEAFF. DNA of the CDR3: TGTGCCAGCACCCCGGGACAGGGGACTACTGAAGCTTTCTTT.

This chain links TRBV5-1 with TRBJ2-7; possible D gene TRBD1, 5 bases. The CDR3 runs 14 residues. V gave up 1 base and J gave up 3 bases, with 11 bases separating them. CDR1 is SGHRS, CDR2 YFSETQ, per germline. The CDR3 nucleotides are TGCGCCAGCAGCTTGACAGGTCTCCGCTACGAGCAGTACTTC. Amino acid sequence: CASSLTGLRYEQYF. Drawing the rest from reference TRBV5-1 and TRBJ2-7, the complete variable domain is KAGVTQTPRYLIKTRGQQVTLSCSPISGHRSVSWYQQTPGQGLQFLFEYFSETQRNKGNFPGRFSGRQFSNSRSEMNVSTLELGDSALYLCASSLTGLRYEQYFGPGTRLTVT.